This TCR beta chain derives from a study of Ad26.COV2.S vaccination and SARS-CoV-2 variants (dated by TCRdb to the early 2020s). In terms of the full investigation: Vaccine-arm donors were drawn from COV1001, a multicentre, randomized, double-blind, placebo-controlled phase I-IIa trial of Ad26.COV2.S in healthy adults. Participants in the trial were split at random into five groups of five each, receiving low-dose or high-dose Ad26.COV2.S once or twice, or else placebo on both occasions. The specificity and breadth of SARS-CoV-2-reactive T cell receptors after Ad26.COV2.S vaccination were assessed by TCRbeta repertoire sequencing. Ad26.COV2.S was administered intramuscularly at a dose of 5x10^10 or 1x10^11 viral particles, either as one shot or as two shots given 56 days apart. Blinding of investigators to trial group allocation was maintained during experiments and outcome assessment. The TCR-sequenced set comprised around 30 samples: approximately 19 Ad26.COV2.S vaccine recipients, 5 placebo recipients and 8 SARS-CoV-2 convalescent individuals. Results the study describes overall, beyond this receptor: The study was not powered to compare responses between vaccine doses or regimens. The authors noted that the TCR breadth and depth analyses may have underestimated total T cell responses. After vaccination, spike-specific CD8+ and CD4+ T cell responses were reported to show substantial breadth. Comparable non-spike TCR breadth was observed between vaccine and placebo recipients, consistent with only spike being contained in the vaccine. Compared with placebo recipients, Ad26.COV2.S recipients showed higher spike-specific TCR breadth (P = 0.0014).

As concerns this clone: No antigen is known for it. Qualities for individual bases were not recorded, and no much larger clone is one base off.

TCRbeta CDR3 regions were sequenced with the immunoSEQ Assay. After extraction, genomic DNA underwent amplification by bias-controlled multiplex PCR, followed by high-throughput sequencing. Per the original workflow: To quantify the absolute abundance of every unique TCRbeta CDR3 region, sequences were collapsed and filtered. T cell fraction was estimated by normalizing TCRbeta template counts to usable DNA, which was measured by amplifying reference genes present in all nucleated cells. Repertoire TCRs were annotated as SARS-CoV-2-specific when V gene, CDR3 amino acid sequence and J gene were exactly matched to a known reactive TCR set. MIRA supplied the reference SARS-CoV-2 TCR set, which was filtered for enrichment in COVID-19-positive ImmuneCODE repertoires so that public or cross-reactive TCRs were removed. Using the MIRA antigens, annotated TCRs were further analysed by specific ORF or by position within an ORF. Breadth was defined as the number of annotated unique rearrangements divided by the total number of unique productive rearrangements, and depth was defined as the summed frequency of the annotated unique rearrangements. Two-sided Wilcoxon rank-sum tests were applied when comparing TCR breadth between groups. TCRdb obtained this table from immuneACCESS and retained in-frame rearrangements with V and J assigned. These tables miss some clones; where compared with another copy, unresolved V genes account for less than half of the shortfall, and the remainder is unexplained. Clonal size and the V and J genes are those of that table, whereas D and trimming came from the DNA. This sample is represented by about 280,000 clones; around 87% of them were singletons. The leading ten clones occupy 2.5% to 3.5% of the sample.

The sample's treatment or condition, from its label and the paper: 15 to 20 received Ad26.COV2.S at low or high dose, single or two shots; roughly five received placebo; per-sample allocation not given. Repertoires of vaccine and placebo recipients were sequenced from samples collected on day 63 after the first injection. Between 29 July and 7 August 2020, Cohort 1b enrolled around 24 adults aged 18-55 years at one site in Boston, USA. Ad26.COV2.S was a replication-incompetent adenovirus type 26 vector that expressed a prefusion-stabilized SARS-CoV-2 spike protein derived from the original Wuhan strain. The V end gives up 5 bases and the J end 9 bases, leaving 13 bases in the junction not matched to a gene. The CDR3 runs 14 residues from the cysteine to the phenylalanine. Left in the record is the CDR3 DNA by itself, 42 bases read in frame from the first base. Based on the germline V gene, the CDR1 and CDR2 sequences are SGHAT and FQNNGV.

The sequencing used peripheral blood, collected in a trial of Ad26.COV2.S vaccine versus placebo. The V and J genes are TRBV11-2 and TRBJ2-7, and 7 junction bases match TRBD1. This receptor was identified in a person aged 18-65 years who received the Ad26.COV2.S COVID-19 vaccine or a placebo. The CDR3 amino acid sequence is: CASSPGTDALRQYF. The nucleotide sequence reads as follows: TGTGCCAGCAGCCCGGGGACAGACGCTCTAAGGCAGTACTTC.